The 9 T cell receptor beta chains given below trace back to one sample, sequenced in a study of blood T cell repertoires in COVID-19. Here immunoSEQ multiplex PCR was the method, and the copy in TCRdb shows in-frame clones only, minus some. This sample has some 270,000 clones; 75% to 90% occur once, and the top ten carry roughly 4.3%. The sequencing sample was made of PBMCs or T cells enriched from blood (not recorded which). The receptor set was obtained from a woman in her twenties or thirties with acute COVID-19.

This chain connects TRBV28 to TRBJ2-1; D possibly corresponds to TRBD1 (5 bases). Trimming removed 8 bases at V and 3 bases at J, with 14 bases between. This CDR3 comprises 14 residues. Germline V gene lookup returns CDR1 MDHEN and CDR2 SYDVKM. CDR3 sequence reads: CASDSPGHYNEQFF. CDR3 nucleotides: TGTGCCAGCGATTCACCCGGACACTACAATGAGCAGTTCTTC.

The chain uses TRBV4-1 and TRBJ1-5; weak D call: TRBD1 (6 bases). The CDR3 runs to 14 residues. Deletions cut 1 base from V and 9 bases from J, with 13 bases between. Germline values: CDR1 MGHRA, CDR2 YSYEKL. Here the CDR3 DNA reads TGCGCCAGCAGCCAAGGTCCCCTGGGGGCGCCCCAGCATTTT. Amino acid sequence: CASSQGPLGAPQHF.

V is TRBV3-1 (or the pseudogene TRBV3-2) and J is TRBJ1-5; 8 bases fit TRBD1. Germline V CDR1 and CDR2: LGHDT, YNNKEL (reference sequence). J was trimmed by 7 bases and V by 5 bases; bases with no gene match: 10. CDR3 size: 15 residues. In nucleotides, the CDR3 is TGTGCCAGCAGCTATGGACAGGGCGGTGCCCAGCCCCAGCATTTT. Amino acid sequence: CASSYGQGGAQPQHF.

This sequence joins TRBV28 and TRBJ2-3; unclear D gene. Germline V gene lookup returns CDR1 MDHEN and CDR2 SYDVKM. The CDR3 is made up of 14 amino acids. The ends were cut back, 6 bases at V and 6 bases at J, with 16 bases in the middle. The CDR3 reads CASSVSTGSDTQYF. CDR3 sequence (DNA): TGTGCCAGCAGCGTATCCACTGGTTCCGATACGCAGTATTTT.

The rearrangement links TRBV28 to TRBJ2-3; D remains ambiguous. The CDR3 covers 15 residues. Germline CDR1 and CDR2: MDHEN and SYDVKM. Trimming stripped 9 bases from V and 1 base from J, with 17 bases between. CDR3 in amino acids: CASNLRPRGTDTQYF. CDR3 DNA: TGTGCCAGTAACCTAAGGCCACGGGGCACAGATACGCAGTATTTT.

The V and J genes are TRBV19 and TRBJ2-7; 7 bases are shared with TRBD1. This CDR3 has 15 amino acids. J was trimmed by 3 bases and V by 4 bases; bases with no gene match: 9. Germline V lookup: CDR1 LNHDA, CDR2 SQIVND (reference sequence). DNA of the CDR3: TGTGCCAGTAGTACCGAAGGGGGCACCGGCTACGAGCAGTACTTC. Protein: CASSTEGGTGYEQYF.

This chain uses TRBV7-9 with TRBJ1-1; TRBD1 might be the D (6 bases). With 5 bases removed from V and 8 bases from J, the gap between germline ends came to 15 bases. This CDR3 contains 13 residues. Germline V gene data show CDR1 as SEHNR and CDR2 as FQNEAQ (reference sequence). CDR3 sequence reads: CASSPSGEGEAFF. The CDR3 DNA sequence: TGTGCCAGCAGCCCATCAGGGGAAGGAGAAGCTTTCTTT.

The genes are TRBV5-4 and TRBJ2-7, with D maybe TRBD1 (6 bases). The CDR3 is made up of 13 amino acids. The V end lost 5 bases, the J end lost 7 bases, and 16 bases lay between the germline ends. The germline V gene has CDR1 SGHNT and CDR2 YYREEE (reference sequence). CDR3 residues: CASSRFSGVEQYF. CDR3 coding DNA: TGTGCCAGCAGTCGATTCTCAGGGGTGGAGCAGTACTTC.

The J gene is TRBJ2-1, the V gene TRBV7-9, with unresolved D. Trimming removed 7 bases from V and 0 bases from J, with 19 bases in between. CDR1 and CDR2 from the germline V gene are SEHNR and FQNEAQ (reference sequence). CDR3 length: 17 amino acids. The CDR3 DNA reads as TGTGCCAGCACCGACGGATTACGAAGCGCCTCCTACAATGAGCAGTTCTTC. Translation gives CASTDGLRSASYNEQFF.